A single sample is the source of the 23 T cell receptor beta chains below, sequenced in a study of OX40 agonist ivuxolimab in advanced cancers. Sequencing was performed with immunoSEQ multiplex PCR; in TCRdb, only in-frame clones are kept and a portion is missing. The sample contains tens of thousands of clones, about 85% of which appear only once. Sequenced here: CD4+ or CD8+ T cells sorted from blood, sampled in a trial of the OX40 agonist ivuxolimab. The receptors come from an adult with an advanced solid tumor such as melanoma, head and neck, liver or kidney cancer.

The chain recombines TRBV6-6 with TRBJ2-1; 9 bases agree with TRBD2. The CDR3 is 14 residues long. With 8 bases clipped from V and 2 bases from J, the junction kept 4 bases outside the gene matches. Germline V gene data show CDR1 as MNHNY and CDR2 as SVGAGI (reference sequence). CDR3 sequence: CASEIAGAYNEQFF. DNA of the CDR3: TGTGCCAGCGAAATAGCGGGAGCCTACAATGAGCAGTTCTTC.

This rearrangement joins TRBV18 to TRBJ2-7, with 7 bases matching TRBD2. J was trimmed by 2 bases and V by 1 base; bases with no gene match: 8. This CDR3 region has 16 residues. Germline assignment: CDR1 KGHSH and CDR2 LQKENI. CDR3 loop: CASSPLPTSQAYEQYF. The CDR3, as DNA: TGTGCCAGCTCACCACTACCGACTAGCCAGGCCTACGAGCAGTACTTC.

This chain joins TRBV5-1 and TRBJ1-1; no clear D gene. CDR1 is SGHRS, CDR2 YFSETQ, per germline. The CDR3 runs 15 residues. The V end lost 4 bases, the J end lost 2 bases, and 15 bases lay between the germline ends. The CDR3, as DNA: TGCGCCAGCAGCCCCCGTGAGACGGTTAACACTGAAGCTTTCTTT. Residues: CASSPRETVNTEAFF.

The chain joins TRBV19 to TRBJ2-1, with 13 bases identical to TRBD2. V dropped 5 bases and J dropped 5; count of bases not matched to a gene: 12. CDR1 is LNHDA, CDR2 SQIVND, per germline (reference sequence). The CDR3 covers 18 residues. The CDR3 spells CASSRTSGSTPLHNEQFF. CDR3 in DNA: TGTGCCAGTAGTCGGACTAGCGGGAGTACCCCCCTGCACAATGAGCAGTTCTTC.

The V call is TRBV5-4, the J call TRBJ1-2; D is unclear. Germline values: CDR1 SGHNT, CDR2 YYREEE (reference sequence). V was cut by 0 bases and J by 2 bases, with 5 bases left in between. The CDR3 extends over 13 amino acids. This chain's CDR3 is CASSLAGNYGYTF. In DNA, the CDR3 is TGTGCCAGCAGCTTGGCGGGGAACTATGGCTACACCTTC. The whole variable domain, remainder taken from reference TRBV5-4 and TRBJ1-2, is ETGVTQSPTHLIKTRGQQVTLRCSSQSGHNTVSWYQQALGQGPQFIFQYYREEENGRGNFPPRFSGLQFPNYSSELNVNALELDDSALYLCASSLAGNYGYTFGSGTRLTVV.

Only one count was recorded for this clone. The chain has TRBV30 and TRBJ2-5; D may be TRBD1 (5 bases). The V gene lost 4 bases and the J gene lost 5 bases, with 14 bases spanning the gap. Germline V gene sequence: CDR1 GTSNPN, CDR2 SVGIG (reference sequence). The CDR3 spans 13 residues. The CDR3 nucleotides read TGTGCCTGGAACAGGCCAGGATCGGAGACCCAGTACTTC. Amino acid sequence: CAWNRPGSETQYF.

The V call is TRBV5-1, the J call TRBJ2-1; 10 bases line up with TRBD2. V was clipped by 1 base and J by 8 bases; unmatched bases: 12. In germline, CDR1 is SGHRS, CDR2 YFSETQ. This CDR3 has 17 amino acids. This CDR3 is CASSLFLAGDRGDEQFF. CDR3 nucleotide sequence: TGCGCCAGCAGCTTGTTCCTAGCGGGGGATCGGGGCGATGAGCAGTTCTTC.

The chain is built from TRBV5-1 and TRBJ2-6; no reliable D call. The length of the CDR3 is 14 residues. The germline CDR1 and CDR2 sequences are SGHRS and YFSETQ. Trimming took off 7 bases at V and 0 bases at J, with 8 bases between the two ends. The CDR3 DNA follows: TGCGCCAGCCGAGTGGACTCTGGGGCCAACGTCCTGACTTTC. Amino acid sequence: CASRVDSGANVLTF.

The sample holds one count of this clone. The V and J genes are TRBV7-9 and TRBJ1-1; TRBD1 is a possible D gene (5 bases). The CDR3 is made up of 14 amino acids. V was clipped by 6 bases and J by 5 bases, with 16 bases between them. The germline gives CDR1 SEHNR, CDR2 FQNEAQ (reference sequence). The CDR3 reads CASRPTGVGTEAFF. DNA for the CDR3: TGTGCCAGCAGGCCTACAGGAGTTGGGACTGAAGCTTTCTTT.

V is TRBV19 and J is TRBJ1-1, with a possible D match to TRBD1 (5 bases). The ends were cut back, 1 base at V and 1 base at J, with 10 bases in the middle. CDR1 is LNHDA and CDR2 is SQIVND in the germline V gene (reference sequence). This CDR3 has 15 residues. Here the CDR3 reads CASSIGGVRNTEAFF. CDR3 coding DNA: TGTGCCAGTAGTATAGGGGGCGTAAGGAACACTGAAGCTTTCTTT.

Here the CDR3 DNA reads TGTGCCAGCAGCTTATTCGCAGGGGGAAGCTCCTACGAGCAGTACTTC. It translates to CASSLFAGGSSYEQYF. This chain connects TRBV7-9 to TRBJ2-7, with 7 bases aligning to TRBD1. Germline V CDR1 and CDR2: SEHNR, FQNEAQ (reference sequence). After removal of 2 bases from V and 0 bases from J, the junction contained 7 bases not matched to a gene. CDR3 size: 16 residues.

This clone is a singleton in its sample. The chain recombines TRBV4-1 with TRBJ2-1; 9 positions agree with TRBD2. Unmatched junction bases numbered 2, after V lost 1 base and J lost 4 bases. The CDR3 covers 15 residues. The germline V gene encodes CDR1 MGHRA and CDR2 YSYEKL. DNA for the CDR3: TGCGCCAGCAGCCAAGTCACTAGCGGGTACAATGAGCAGTTCTTC. Protein sequence: CASSQVTSGYNEQFF.

The chain employs TRBV7-2 and TRBJ2-1, with 7 positions matching TRBD1. The CDR3 spans 13 residues. Trimming removed 5 bases from V and 4 bases from J; junction bases left unmatched: 2. In germline, CDR1 is SGHTA, CDR2 FQGNSA. The CDR3 DNA reads as TGTGCCAGCAGCCCACAGGGGTACAATGAGCAGTTCTTC. Translated: CASSPQGYNEQFF.

This clone has only one observation. This chain connects TRBV7-6 to TRBJ2-7, with 10 bases aligning to TRBD1. The V segment lost 5 bases and the J segment 5 bases; nucleotides outside the gene matches: 6. The CDR3 sequence is 14 residues long. Germline V lookup: CDR1 SGHVS, CDR2 FNYEAQ. The CDR3 sequence: CASSMGQGNHEQYF. The CDR3 DNA reads as TGTGCCAGCAGCATGGGACAGGGGAACCACGAGCAGTACTTC.

The gene calls are TRBV5-4 and TRBJ2-7; D might be TRBD1 (6 bases). The V and J ends lost 0 bases and 1 base respectively, with 8 bases between them. This CDR3 contains 14 residues. CDR1 SGHNT and CDR2 YYREEE come from the germline V gene (reference sequence). For the CDR3, the DNA is TGTGCCAGCAGCTTGGCGGACAGATCCTACGAGCAGTACTTC. This encodes CASSLADRSYEQYF.

This sequence joins TRBV5-1 and TRBJ2-3; maybe TRBD2 (6 bases). In germline, CDR1 is SGHRS, CDR2 YFSETQ. This CDR3 has 16 residues. With 0 bases removed from V and 4 bases from J, the gap between germline ends came to 15 bases. CDR3: CASSLEGRRVADTQYF. CDR3 nucleotides: TGCGCCAGCAGCTTGGAGGGACGGAGGGTCGCAGATACGCAGTATTTT.

The gene calls are TRBV11-3 and TRBJ2-2, with D uncertain. The CDR3 is made up of 13 amino acids. The germline CDR1 and CDR2 sequences are SGHNT and YENEEA. With 6 bases removed from V and 1 base from J, the gap between germline ends came to 6 bases. CDR3 coding DNA: TGTGCCAGCAGTCCCGGGAACACCGGGGAGCTGTTTTTT. This encodes CASSPGNTGELFF.

V is TRBV15 and J is TRBJ2-7; 7 nucleotides match TRBD1. Germline V lookup: CDR1 LNHNV, CDR2 YYDKDF (reference sequence). The CDR3 spans 15 residues. Trimming removed 4 bases from V and 5 bases from J; junction bases left unmatched: 11. CDR3 bases: TGTGCCACCAGCATTAAGAGACAGGGAATTAACGAGCAGTACTTC. As protein: CATSIKRQGINEQYF.

DNA for the CDR3: TGTGCCAGCTCACCACCCCTTGGGGAAGGAACTAATGAAAAACTGTTTTTT. It codes for CASSPPLGEGTNEKLFF. This chain uses TRBV18 with TRBJ1-4; no clear D gene. The V end lost 0 bases, the J end lost 1 base, and 12 bases lay between the germline ends. CDR3 length equals 17 residues. The germline gives CDR1 KGHSH, CDR2 LQKENI.

This clone was counted a single time. The CDR3 nucleotides read TGTGCCAGCAGCGTGGACCCTAACTATGGCTACACCTTC. The encoded protein is CASSVDPNYGYTF. V and J are TRBV5-6 and TRBJ1-2; D is ambiguous. The ends were cut back, 4 bases at V and 0 bases at J, with 7 bases in the middle. The CDR3 sequence is 13 residues long. Germline V gene data show CDR1 as SGHDT and CDR2 as YYEEEE.

V is TRBV7-2 and J is TRBJ2-2; 9 nucleotides line up with TRBD2. CDR1 is SGHTA and CDR2 is FQGNSA in the germline V gene. The ends lost 5 bases at V and 5 bases at J; junction bases unmatched: 9. The CDR3 runs to 16 residues. This chain's CDR3 is CASSPRLAGRTGELFF. The CDR3 nucleotides are TGTGCCAGCAGCCCCCGGCTAGCGGGGCGGACCGGGGAGCTGTTTTTT.

This rearrangement joins TRBV5-1 to TRBJ2-3; 9 bases are a match to TRBD2. The CDR3 contains 17 residues. CDR1 and CDR2 from the germline V gene are SGHRS and YFSETQ. V dropped 4 bases and J dropped 6; count of bases not matched to a gene: 15. The CDR3 region has the DNA TGCGCCAGCAGCCTGGGGGGAGGGACTAGCTTTGCGGATACGCAGTATTTT. Residues: CASSLGGGTSFADTQYF.

This sequence joins TRBV7-3 and TRBJ2-5, with TRBD1 as a possible D gene (6 bases). The CDR3 totals 13 residues. The germline V and J ends were trimmed by 5 bases and 3 bases, with 10 bases remaining between them. Germline CDR1 is SGHTA and CDR2 is FQGTGA. The CDR3 DNA reads TGTGCCAGCAGCGTACAGGGAGAAGAGACCCAGTACTTC. Protein sequence: CASSVQGEETQYF.